These T cell receptor beta chains were read from a single sample in a study of blood T cell repertoires in COVID-19. Clones were read by immunoSEQ multiplex PCR, and TCRdb kept only the in-frame ones, dropping some. Of 200,000 to 300,000 clones in the sample, approximately 84% were seen once. The source material was peripheral blood. The receptors stem from a human donor in a cohort sampled during active COVID-19. Both conserved end residues are part of each CDR3. D genes are given only for firm matches. Where a row states a size, it is once, few, many or the class of an expanded clone; other rows omit it.

abundance	v_gene	d_gene	j_gene	CDR3aa	CDR3nt
.	TRBV7-2	TRBD1	TRBJ2-5	CASSLRTGGSRETQYF	TGTGCCAGCAGCTTAAGAACAGGGGGGAGTCGGGAGACCCAGTACTTC
.	TRBV4-1	.	TRBJ1-5	CASSPLQGVGNQPQHF	TGCGCCAGCAGCCCGCTACAGGGCGTGGGCAATCAGCCCCAGCATTTT
.	TRBV27	TRBD1	TRBJ2-5	CASSLVWGTGQRKETQYF	TGTGCCAGCAGTTTGGTATGGGGGACAGGTCAGCGGAAAGAGACCCAGTACTTC
.	TRBV3-1/TRBV3-2	TRBD2	TRBJ2-1	CASSQDSAGGFYNEQFF	TGTGCCAGCAGCCAAGATTCAGCGGGGGGCTTCTACAATGAGCAGTTCTTC
once	TRBV5-6	.	TRBJ2-7	CASSLNSPYEQYF	TGTGCCAGCAGCTTAAACTCCCCCTACGAGCAGTACTTC
.	TRBV19	.	TRBJ1-2	CASSAESITSYGYTF	TGTGCCAGTAGTGCAGAATCTATAACTAGCTATGGCTACACCTTC
.	TRBV5-1	TRBD2	TRBJ2-5	CASRTSGISSETQYF	TGCGCCAGCAGGACTAGCGGGATCTCGTCTGAGACCCAGTACTTC
.	TRBV6-6	TRBD1	TRBJ2-5	CASSLRGQETQYF	TGTGCCAGCAGTCTCAGGGGGCAAGAGACCCAGTACTTC
.	TRBV5-1	TRBD2	TRBJ2-5	CASSPGGLAGGGETQYF	TGCGCCAGCAGCCCTGGTGGCCTAGCGGGAGGAGGCGAGACCCAGTACTTC
.	TRBV28	.	TRBJ1-6	CASSSRFGFNSPLHF	TGTGCCAGCAGTTCCCGGTTCGGGTTTAATTCACCCCTCCACTTT
.	TRBV4-1	.	TRBJ1-1	CASSQVWAGKTNTEAFF	TGCGCCAGCAGCCAAGTTTGGGCAGGGAAGACAAACACTGAAGCTTTCTTT
.	TRBV3-1/TRBV3-2	TRBD2	TRBJ2-7	CASSPGLAGEVEQYF	TGTGCCAGCAGCCCGGGACTAGCGGGAGAGGTCGAGCAGTACTTC
.	TRBV9	.	TRBJ2-3	CASSPGLDSVTDTQYF	TGTGCCAGCAGCCCCGGTTTAGATAGCGTCACAGATACGCAGTATTTT
.	TRBV6-2/TRBV6-3	TRBD2	TRBJ2-7	CASSYPISGRSYEQYF	TGTGCCAGCAGTTACCCAATTAGCGGGCGGTCCTACGAGCAGTACTTC
once	TRBV28	TRBD2	TRBJ2-7	CASTSGNPYEQYF	TGTGCCAGCACCAGCGGGAATCCCTACGAGCAGTACTTC
.	TRBV7-9	TRBD2	TRBJ2-7	CASSYGPGLAEEGWNEQYF	TGTGCCAGCAGTTATGGACCTGGACTAGCGGAGGAGGGCTGGAACGAGCAGTACTTC
.	TRBV5-6	TRBD1	TRBJ2-7	CASSPGGFLYEQYF	TGTGCCAGCAGCCCAGGGGGCTTTTTGTACGAGCAGTACTTC
.	TRBV9	TRBD2	TRBJ2-1	CASSVRLAGGNEQFF	TGTGCCAGCAGCGTCAGACTAGCGGGGGGGAATGAGCAGTTCTTC
.	TRBV5-1	TRBD1	TRBJ1-1	CASSSGQGFTEAFF	TGCGCCAGCAGCAGTGGACAGGGCTTTACTGAAGCTTTCTTT
few	TRBV4-2	.	TRBJ1-1	CASSRDREEAFF	TGTGCCAGCAGCCGTGACCGGGAGGAAGCTTTCTTT
.	TRBV6-1	TRBD1	TRBJ1-5	CASSELRTGLGSNQPQHF	TGTGCCAGCAGTGAATTAAGGACAGGTCTTGGAAGCAATCAGCCCCAGCATTTT
.	TRBV4-2	TRBD1	TRBJ2-2	CASSQERQGPTGELFF	TGTGCCAGCAGCCAAGAACGACAGGGACCCACCGGGGAGCTGTTTTTT
.	TRBV5-1	.	TRBJ1-1	CASSLTGMNTEAFF	TGCGCCAGCAGCTTGACAGGGATGAACACTGAAGCTTTCTTT
few	TRBV10-1	TRBD2	TRBJ2-1	CASSGRGTGDEQFF	TGCGCCAGCTCGGGGCGGGGGACCGGTGATGAGCAGTTCTTC
.	TRBV6-5	.	TRBJ1-1	CASRHHRVLNTEAFF	TGTGCCAGCAGGCACCACAGGGTACTGAACACTGAAGCTTTCTTT
.	TRBV10-3	TRBD1	TRBJ2-7	CAISERTGSEQYF	TGTGCCATCAGTGAGCGGACAGGGAGCGAGCAGTACTTC
.	TRBV18	.	TRBJ2-5	CASSPRTAPQETQYF	TGTGCCAGCTCACCTAGGACAGCCCCCCAAGAGACCCAGTACTTC
.	TRBV6-5	.	TRBJ1-5	CASNVGRQSVQPQHF	TGTGCCAGCAATGTGGGGCGGCAGTCGGTACAGCCCCAGCATTTT
once	TRBV19	TRBD1	TRBJ1-2	CASSIGGTAFSYGYTF	TGTGCCAGTAGTATTGGGGGGACAGCGTTTTCCTATGGCTACACCTTC
.	TRBV4-2	.	TRBJ2-7	CASSQDTALGYEQYF	TGTGCCAGCAGCCAAGACACGGCACTAGGCTACGAGCAGTACTTC
.	TRBV25-1	TRBD1	TRBJ2-5	CASSDYRGQETQYF	TGTGCCAGCAGTGATTACAGGGGCCAAGAGACCCAGTACTTC
once	TRBV7-2	TRBD1	TRBJ2-1	CASSWGQSNEQFF	TGTGCCAGCAGCTGGGGACAGAGCAATGAGCAGTTCTTC
.	TRBV2	TRBD1	TRBJ1-1	CASSFTGVTEAFF	TGTGCCAGCAGCTTTACAGGGGTCACTGAAGCTTTCTTT
.	TRBV13	.	TRBJ2-6	CASSAWQGPGANVLTF	TGTGCCAGCAGCGCCTGGCAGGGTCCCGGGGCCAACGTCCTGACTTTC
.	TRBV6-2/TRBV6-3	TRBD2	TRBJ2-5	CASSYSLAGAETQYF	TGTGCCAGCAGTTACTCTCTAGCGGGGGCAGAGACCCAGTACTTC
.	TRBV9	TRBD2	TRBJ2-7	CASSVGLAGSSYEQYF	TGTGCCAGCAGCGTAGGACTAGCGGGAAGCTCCTACGAGCAGTACTTC
.	TRBV11-2	TRBD1	TRBJ1-2	CASSQDRVHFNYGYTF	TGTGCCAGCAGCCAGGACAGGGTACACTTTAACTATGGCTACACCTTC
.	TRBV5-6	.	TRBJ2-3	CASSFQATQYF	TGTGCCAGCAGCTTTCAGGCCACGCAGTATTTT
once	TRBV4-2	.	TRBJ1-4	CASSQHWVTGGGVGVDEKLFF	TGTGCCAGCAGCCAACATTGGGTGACTGGGGGCGGAGTGGGGGTCGATGAAAAACTGTTTTTT
.	TRBV25-1	.	TRBJ2-7	CASSGFIGDTTYEQYF	TGTGCCAGCAGTGGGTTCATCGGGGACACAACCTACGAGCAGTACTTC
.	TRBV7-9	.	TRBJ2-3	CASSSSRRTSTDTQYF	TGTGCCAGCAGCTCTTCCAGGAGGACTAGCACAGATACGCAGTATTTT
.	TRBV18	.	TRBJ2-1	CASSPTGKEQFF	TGTGCCAGCTCACCGACAGGAAAAGAGCAGTTCTTC
.	TRBV7-2	.	TRBJ2-7	CASSLRDSSYEQYF	TGTGCCAGCAGCTTACGGGATAGCTCCTACGAGCAGTACTTC
.	TRBV19	.	TRBJ2-1	CASSIGLTGAQREPNEQFF	TGTGCCAGTAGTATAGGTCTCACAGGGGCCCAGCGGGAGCCCAATGAGCAGTTCTTC
once	TRBV7-3	TRBD2	TRBJ2-1	CASSFTLAGAYNEQFF	TGTGCCAGCAGCTTTACCTTAGCGGGGGCCTACAATGAGCAGTTCTTC
.	TRBV5-5	.	TRBJ2-1	CASSVDIRLSNEQFF	TGTGCCAGCAGCGTTGACATCCGCCTCTCGAATGAGCAGTTCTTC
.	TRBV4-1	.	TRBJ2-5	CASSQDEVVQETQYF	TGCGCCAGCAGCCAAGATGAGGTGGTCCAAGAGACCCAGTACTTC
.	TRBV6-1	TRBD1	TRBJ2-7	CASSEGDSSYEQYF	TGTGCCAGCAGTGAAGGGGACAGCTCCTACGAGCAGTACTTC